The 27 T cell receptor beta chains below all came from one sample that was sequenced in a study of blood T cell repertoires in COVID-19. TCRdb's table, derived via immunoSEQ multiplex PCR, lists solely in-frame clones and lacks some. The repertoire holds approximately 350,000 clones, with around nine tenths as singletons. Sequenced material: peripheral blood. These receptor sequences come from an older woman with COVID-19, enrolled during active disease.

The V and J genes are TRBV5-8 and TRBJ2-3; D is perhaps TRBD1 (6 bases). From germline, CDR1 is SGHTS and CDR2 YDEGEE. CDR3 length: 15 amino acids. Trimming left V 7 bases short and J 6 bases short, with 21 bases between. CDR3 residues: CASGVGTNGPDTQYF. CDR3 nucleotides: TGTGCCAGCGGGGTAGGGACAAACGGACCGGATACGCAGTATTTT. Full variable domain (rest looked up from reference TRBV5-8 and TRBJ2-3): EAGVTQSPTHLIKTRGQQATLRCSPISGHTSVYWYQQALGLGLQFLLWYDEGEERNRGNFPPRFSGRQFPNYSSELNVNALELEDSALYLCASGVGTNGPDTQYFGPGTRLTVL.

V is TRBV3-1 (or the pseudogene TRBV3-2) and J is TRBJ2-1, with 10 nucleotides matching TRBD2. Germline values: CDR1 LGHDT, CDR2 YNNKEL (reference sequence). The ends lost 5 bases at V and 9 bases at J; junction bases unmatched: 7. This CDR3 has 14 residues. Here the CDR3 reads CASSRSGGASEQFF. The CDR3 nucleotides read TGTGCCAGCAGCAGAAGCGGGGGGGCGAGTGAGCAGTTCTTC.

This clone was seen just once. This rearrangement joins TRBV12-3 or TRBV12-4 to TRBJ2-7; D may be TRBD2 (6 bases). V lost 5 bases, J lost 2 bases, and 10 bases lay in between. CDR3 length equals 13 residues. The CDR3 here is CASSPGEAYEQYF. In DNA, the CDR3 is TGTGCCAGCAGTCCGGGGGAAGCCTACGAGCAGTACTTC.

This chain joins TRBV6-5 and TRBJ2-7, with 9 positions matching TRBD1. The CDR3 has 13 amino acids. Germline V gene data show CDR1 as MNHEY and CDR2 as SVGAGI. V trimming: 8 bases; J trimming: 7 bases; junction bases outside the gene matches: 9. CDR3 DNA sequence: TGTGCCAGCGAAAGGACAGGGACAGGGGAGCAGTACTTC. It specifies CASERTGTGEQYF.

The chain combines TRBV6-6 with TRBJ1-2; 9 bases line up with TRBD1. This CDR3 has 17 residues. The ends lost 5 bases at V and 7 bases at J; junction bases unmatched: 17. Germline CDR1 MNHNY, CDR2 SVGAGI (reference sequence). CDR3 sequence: CASSRWTGALPMVGYTF. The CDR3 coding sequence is TGTGCCAGCAGTCGCTGGACAGGGGCCCTCCCAATGGTTGGCTACACCTTC.

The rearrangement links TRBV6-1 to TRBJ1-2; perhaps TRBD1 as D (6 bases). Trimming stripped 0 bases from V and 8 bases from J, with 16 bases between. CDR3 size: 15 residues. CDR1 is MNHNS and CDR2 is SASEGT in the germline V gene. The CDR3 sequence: CASSEAISNRVGYTF. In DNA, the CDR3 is TGTGCCAGCAGTGAAGCCATTAGCAACAGGGTCGGCTACACCTTC.

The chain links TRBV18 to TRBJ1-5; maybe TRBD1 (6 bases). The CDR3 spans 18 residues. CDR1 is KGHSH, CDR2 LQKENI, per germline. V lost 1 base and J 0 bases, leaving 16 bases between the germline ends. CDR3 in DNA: TGTGCCAGCTCACCACGTCAGGGGAACCGTTATAGCAATCAGCCCCAGCATTTT. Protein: CASSPRQGNRYSNQPQHF.

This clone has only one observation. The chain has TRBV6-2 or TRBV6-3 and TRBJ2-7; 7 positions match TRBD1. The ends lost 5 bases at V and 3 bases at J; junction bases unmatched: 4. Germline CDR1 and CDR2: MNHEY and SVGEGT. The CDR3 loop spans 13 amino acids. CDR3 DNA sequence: TGTGCCAGCAGTCTGACAGGGTACTACGAGCAGTACTTC. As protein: CASSLTGYYEQYF.

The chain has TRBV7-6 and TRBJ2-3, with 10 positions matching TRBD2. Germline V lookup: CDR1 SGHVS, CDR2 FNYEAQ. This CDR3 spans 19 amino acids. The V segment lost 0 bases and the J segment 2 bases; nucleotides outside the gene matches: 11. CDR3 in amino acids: CASSLAISGGVLSTDTQYF. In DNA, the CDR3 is TGTGCCAGCAGCTTAGCGATCAGCGGGGGGGTCTTATCCACAGATACGCAGTATTTT.

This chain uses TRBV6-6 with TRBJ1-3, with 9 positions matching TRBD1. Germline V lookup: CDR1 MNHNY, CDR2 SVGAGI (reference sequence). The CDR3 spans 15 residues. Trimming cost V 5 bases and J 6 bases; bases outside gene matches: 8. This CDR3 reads CASSRPRDRENTIYF. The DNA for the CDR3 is TGTGCCAGCAGTCGACCCCGGGACAGGGAAAACACCATATATTTT.

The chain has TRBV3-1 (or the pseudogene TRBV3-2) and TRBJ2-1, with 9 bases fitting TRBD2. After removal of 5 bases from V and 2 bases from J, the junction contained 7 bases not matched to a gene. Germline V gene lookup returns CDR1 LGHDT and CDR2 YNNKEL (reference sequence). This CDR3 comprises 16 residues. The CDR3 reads CASSIRLAATYNEQFF. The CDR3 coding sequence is TGTGCCAGCAGCATTCGACTAGCGGCAACCTACAATGAGCAGTTCTTC.

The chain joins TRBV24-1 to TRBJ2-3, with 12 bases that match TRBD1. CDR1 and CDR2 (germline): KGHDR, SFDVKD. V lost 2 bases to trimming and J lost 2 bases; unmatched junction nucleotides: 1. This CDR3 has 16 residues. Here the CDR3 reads CATSDSGQGATDTQYF. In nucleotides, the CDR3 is TGTGCCACCAGTGATTCGGGACAGGGGGCCACAGATACGCAGTATTTT.

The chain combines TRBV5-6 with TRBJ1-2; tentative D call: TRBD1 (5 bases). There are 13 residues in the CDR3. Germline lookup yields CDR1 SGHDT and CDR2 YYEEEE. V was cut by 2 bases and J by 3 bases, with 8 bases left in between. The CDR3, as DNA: TGTGCCAGCAGCTTCGGGGGTGACTATGGCTACACCTTC. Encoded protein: CASSFGGDYGYTF. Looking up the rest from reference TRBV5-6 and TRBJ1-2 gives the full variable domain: DAGVTQSPTHLIKTRGQQVTLRCSPKSGHDTVSWYQQALGQGPQFIFQYYEEEERQRGNFPDRFSGHQFPNYSSELNVNALLLGDSALYLCASSFGGDYGYTFGSGTRLTVV.

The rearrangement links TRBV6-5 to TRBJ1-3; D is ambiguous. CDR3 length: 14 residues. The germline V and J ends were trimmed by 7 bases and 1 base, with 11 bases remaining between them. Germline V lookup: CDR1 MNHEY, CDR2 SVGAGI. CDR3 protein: CASIALRSGNTIYF. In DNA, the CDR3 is TGTGCCAGCATCGCCCTGAGATCTGGAAACACCATATATTTT.

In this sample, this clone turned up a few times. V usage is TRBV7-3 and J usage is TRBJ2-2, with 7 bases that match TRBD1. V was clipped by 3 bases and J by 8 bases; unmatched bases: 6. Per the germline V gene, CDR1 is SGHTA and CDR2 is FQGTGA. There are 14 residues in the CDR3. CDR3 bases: TGTGCCAGCAGCTTGACAGGGAACGGTGGGGAGCTGTTTTTT. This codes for CASSLTGNGGELFF.

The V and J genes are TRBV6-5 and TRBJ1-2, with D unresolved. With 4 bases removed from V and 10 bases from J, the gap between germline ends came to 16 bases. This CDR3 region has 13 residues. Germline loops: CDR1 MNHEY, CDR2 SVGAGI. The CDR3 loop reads CASSWNHIADYTF. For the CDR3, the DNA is TGTGCCAGCAGTTGGAACCATATAGCGGACTACACCTTC.

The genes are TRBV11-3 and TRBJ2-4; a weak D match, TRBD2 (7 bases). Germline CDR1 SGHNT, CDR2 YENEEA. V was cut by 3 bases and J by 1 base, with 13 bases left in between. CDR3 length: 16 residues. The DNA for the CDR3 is TGTGCCAGCAGCTTGTTGCGGGGGCTGGCCAAAAACATTCAGTACTTC. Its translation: CASSLLRGLAKNIQYF.

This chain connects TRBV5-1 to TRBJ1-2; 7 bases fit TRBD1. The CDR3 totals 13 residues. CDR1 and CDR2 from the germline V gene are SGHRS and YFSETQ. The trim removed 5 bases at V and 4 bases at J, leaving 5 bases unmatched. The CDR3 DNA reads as TGCGCCAGCAGTACCGGGACAGTCTATGGCTACACCTTC. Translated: CASSTGTVYGYTF.

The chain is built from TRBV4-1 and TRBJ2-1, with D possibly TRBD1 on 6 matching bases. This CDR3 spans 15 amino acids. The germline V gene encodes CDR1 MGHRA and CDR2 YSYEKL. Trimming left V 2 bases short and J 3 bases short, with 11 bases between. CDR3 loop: CASSQLRDIYNEQFF. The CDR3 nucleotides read TGCGCCAGCAGCCAACTCCGGGACATCTACAATGAGCAGTTCTTC.

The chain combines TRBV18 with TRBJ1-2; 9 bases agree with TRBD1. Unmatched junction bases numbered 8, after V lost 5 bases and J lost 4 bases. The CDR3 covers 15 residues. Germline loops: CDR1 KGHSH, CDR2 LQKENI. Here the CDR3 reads CASSNRDRATYGYTF. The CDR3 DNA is TGTGCCAGCTCAAACCGGGACAGGGCCACCTATGGCTACACCTTC.

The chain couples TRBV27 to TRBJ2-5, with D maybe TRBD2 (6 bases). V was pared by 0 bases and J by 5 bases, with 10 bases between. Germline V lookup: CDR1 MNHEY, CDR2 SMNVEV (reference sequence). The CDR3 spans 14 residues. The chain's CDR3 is CASSLSFRGETQYF. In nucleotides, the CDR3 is TGTGCCAGCAGTTTATCCTTCCGGGGGGAGACCCAGTACTTC.

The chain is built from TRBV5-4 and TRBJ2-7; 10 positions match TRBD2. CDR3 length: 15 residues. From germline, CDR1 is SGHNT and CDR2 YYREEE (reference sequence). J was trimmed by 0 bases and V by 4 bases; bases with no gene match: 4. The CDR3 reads CASSLSGGRSYEQYF. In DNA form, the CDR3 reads TGTGCCAGCAGCCTTAGCGGGGGGCGCTCCTACGAGCAGTACTTC.

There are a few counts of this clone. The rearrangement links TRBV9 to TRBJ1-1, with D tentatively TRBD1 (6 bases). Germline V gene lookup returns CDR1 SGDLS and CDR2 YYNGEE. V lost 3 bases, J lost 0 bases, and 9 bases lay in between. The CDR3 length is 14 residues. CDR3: CASSADRMNTEAFF. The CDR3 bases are TGTGCCAGCAGCGCGGACAGAATGAACACTGAAGCTTTCTTT.

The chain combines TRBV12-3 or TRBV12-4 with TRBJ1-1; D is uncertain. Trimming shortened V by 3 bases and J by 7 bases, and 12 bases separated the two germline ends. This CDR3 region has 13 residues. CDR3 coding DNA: TGTGCCAGCAGTTTCTCGGGTCCACGTGAAGCTTTCTTT. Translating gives CASSFSGPREAFF.

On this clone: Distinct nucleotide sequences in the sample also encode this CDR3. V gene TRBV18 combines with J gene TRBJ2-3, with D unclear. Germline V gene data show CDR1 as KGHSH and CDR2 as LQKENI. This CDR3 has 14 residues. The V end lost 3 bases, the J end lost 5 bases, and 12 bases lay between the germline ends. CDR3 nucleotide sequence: TGTGCCAGCTCACCCGCCGGTGAGGAAGATACGCAGTATTTT. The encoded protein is CASSPAGEEDTQYF.

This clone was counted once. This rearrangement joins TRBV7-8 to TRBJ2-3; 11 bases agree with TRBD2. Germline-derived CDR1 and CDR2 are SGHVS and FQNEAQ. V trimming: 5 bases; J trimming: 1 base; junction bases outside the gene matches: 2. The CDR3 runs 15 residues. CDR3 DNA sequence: TGTGCCAGCAGCCCGACTAGCGGGGGCACAGATACGCAGTATTTT. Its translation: CASSPTSGGTDTQYF.

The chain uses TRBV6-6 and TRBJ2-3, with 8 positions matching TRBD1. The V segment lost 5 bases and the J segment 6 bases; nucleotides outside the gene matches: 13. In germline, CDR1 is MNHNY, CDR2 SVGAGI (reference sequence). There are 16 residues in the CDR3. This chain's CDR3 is CASSTGQVWAGDTQYF. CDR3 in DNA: TGTGCCAGCAGTACGGGACAGGTTTGGGCTGGGGATACGCAGTATTTT.